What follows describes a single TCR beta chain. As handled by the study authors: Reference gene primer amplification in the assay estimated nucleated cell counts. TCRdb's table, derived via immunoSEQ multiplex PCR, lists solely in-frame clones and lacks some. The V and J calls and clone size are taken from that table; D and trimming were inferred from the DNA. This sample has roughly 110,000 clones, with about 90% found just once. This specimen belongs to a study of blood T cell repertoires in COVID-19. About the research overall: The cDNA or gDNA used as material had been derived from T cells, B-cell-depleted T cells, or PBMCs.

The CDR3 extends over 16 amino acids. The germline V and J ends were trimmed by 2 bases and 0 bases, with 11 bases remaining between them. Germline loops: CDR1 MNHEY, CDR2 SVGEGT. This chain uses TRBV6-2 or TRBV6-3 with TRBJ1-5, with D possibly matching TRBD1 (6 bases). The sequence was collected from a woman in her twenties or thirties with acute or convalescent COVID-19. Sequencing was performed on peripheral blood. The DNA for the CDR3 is TGTGCCAGCAGTTACCCAAACAGGGATAGCAATCAGCCCCAGCATTTT. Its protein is CASSYPNRDSNQPQHF.